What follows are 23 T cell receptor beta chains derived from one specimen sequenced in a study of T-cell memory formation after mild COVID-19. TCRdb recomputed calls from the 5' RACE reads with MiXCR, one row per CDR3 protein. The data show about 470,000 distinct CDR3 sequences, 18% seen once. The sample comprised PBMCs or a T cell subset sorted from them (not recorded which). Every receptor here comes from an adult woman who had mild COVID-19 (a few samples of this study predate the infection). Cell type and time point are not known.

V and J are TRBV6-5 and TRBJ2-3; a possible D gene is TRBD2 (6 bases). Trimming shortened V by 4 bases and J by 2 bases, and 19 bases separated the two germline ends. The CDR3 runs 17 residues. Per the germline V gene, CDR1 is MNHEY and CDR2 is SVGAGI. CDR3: CASSSTGGRGATDTQYF. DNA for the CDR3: TGTGCCAGCAGTTCCACTGGGGGGAGAGGGGCCACAGATACGCAGTATTTT.

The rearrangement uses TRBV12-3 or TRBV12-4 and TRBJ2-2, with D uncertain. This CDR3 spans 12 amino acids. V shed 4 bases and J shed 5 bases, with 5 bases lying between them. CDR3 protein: CASSSWTGELFF. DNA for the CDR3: TGTGCCAGCAGTTCCTGGACCGGGGAGCTGTTTTTT.

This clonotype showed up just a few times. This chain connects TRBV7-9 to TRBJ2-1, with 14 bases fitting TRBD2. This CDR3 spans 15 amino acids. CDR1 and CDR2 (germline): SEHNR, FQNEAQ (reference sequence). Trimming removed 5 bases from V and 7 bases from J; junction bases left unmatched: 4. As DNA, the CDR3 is TGTGCCAGCAGCACGGGACTAGCGGGAGTTAATGAGCAGTTCTTC. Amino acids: CASSTGLAGVNEQFF.

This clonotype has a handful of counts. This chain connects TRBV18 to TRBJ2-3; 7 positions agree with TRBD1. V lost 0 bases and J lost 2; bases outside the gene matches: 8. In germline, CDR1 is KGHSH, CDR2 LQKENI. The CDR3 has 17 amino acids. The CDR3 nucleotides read TGTGCCAGCTCACCACCCCAGGGGGTCGAATACACAGATACGCAGTATTTT. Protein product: CASSPPQGVEYTDTQYF.

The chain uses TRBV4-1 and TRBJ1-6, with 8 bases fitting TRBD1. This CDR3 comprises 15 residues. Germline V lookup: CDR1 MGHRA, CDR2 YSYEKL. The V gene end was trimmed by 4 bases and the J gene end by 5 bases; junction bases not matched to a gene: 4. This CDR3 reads CASSLRTGNNSPLHF. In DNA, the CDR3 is TGCGCCAGCAGCCTCCGGACAGGGAATAATTCACCCCTCCACTTT.

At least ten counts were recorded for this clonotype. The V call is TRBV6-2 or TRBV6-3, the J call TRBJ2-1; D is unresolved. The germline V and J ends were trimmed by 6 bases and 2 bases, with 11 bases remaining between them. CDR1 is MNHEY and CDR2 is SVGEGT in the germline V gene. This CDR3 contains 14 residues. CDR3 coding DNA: TGTGCCAGCAGCCTACAGCATACCTACAATGAGCAGTTCTTC. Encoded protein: CASSLQHTYNEQFF.

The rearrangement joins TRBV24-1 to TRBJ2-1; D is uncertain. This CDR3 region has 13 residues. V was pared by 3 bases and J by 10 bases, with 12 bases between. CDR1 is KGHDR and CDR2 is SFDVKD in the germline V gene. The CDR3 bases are TGTGCCACCAGTGATCCCCCCCCACGGGAGCAGTTCTTC. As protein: CATSDPPPREQFF.

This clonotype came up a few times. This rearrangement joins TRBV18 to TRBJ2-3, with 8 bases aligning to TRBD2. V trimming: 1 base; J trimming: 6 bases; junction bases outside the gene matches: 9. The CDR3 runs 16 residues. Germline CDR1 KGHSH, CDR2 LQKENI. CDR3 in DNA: TGTGCCAGCTCACCACTCCCCCGGGGGGGCAAGGATACGCAGTATTTT. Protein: CASSPLPRGGKDTQYF.

CDR3 protein: CASRTGAYNSPLHF. The CDR3 DNA sequence: TGCGCCAGCAGGACAGGGGCGTATAATTCACCCCTCCACTTT. The rearrangement joins TRBV4-3 to TRBJ1-6, with TRBD1 identical over 8 bases. The CDR3 is 14 amino acids. With V trimmed by 6 bases and J by 4 bases, 2 bases remained unmatched. The germline gives CDR1 LGHNA, CDR2 YSLEER.

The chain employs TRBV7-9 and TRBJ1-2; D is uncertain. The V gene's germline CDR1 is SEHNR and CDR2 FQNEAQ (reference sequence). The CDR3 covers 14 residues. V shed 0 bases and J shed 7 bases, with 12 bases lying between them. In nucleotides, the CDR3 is TGTGCCAGCAGCTTAGCAGGGTGGTTTGGTGGCTACACCTTC. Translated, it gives CASSLAGWFGGYTF.

DNA of the CDR3: TGCGCCAGCAGCCAACAGACAGACTTGAACACCGGGGAGCTGTTTTTT. Amino acids: CASSQQTDLNTGELFF. This chain connects TRBV4-1 to TRBJ2-2, with D perhaps matching TRBD1 (5 bases). This CDR3 has 16 amino acids. V lost 2 bases, J lost 1 base, and 11 bases lay in between. The germline V gene encodes CDR1 MGHRA and CDR2 YSYEKL.

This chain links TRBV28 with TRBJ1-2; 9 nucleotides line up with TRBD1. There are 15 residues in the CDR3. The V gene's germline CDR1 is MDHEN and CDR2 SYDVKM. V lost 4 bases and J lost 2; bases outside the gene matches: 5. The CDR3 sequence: CASSSPGQGNYGYTF. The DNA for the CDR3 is TGTGCCAGCAGTTCCCCGGGACAGGGCAACTATGGCTACACCTTC.

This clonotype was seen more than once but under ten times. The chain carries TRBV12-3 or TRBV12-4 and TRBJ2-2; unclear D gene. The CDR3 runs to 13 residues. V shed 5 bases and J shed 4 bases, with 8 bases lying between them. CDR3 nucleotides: TGTGCCAGCAGTCGCGACTTCACCGGGGAGCTGTTTTTT. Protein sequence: CASSRDFTGELFF.

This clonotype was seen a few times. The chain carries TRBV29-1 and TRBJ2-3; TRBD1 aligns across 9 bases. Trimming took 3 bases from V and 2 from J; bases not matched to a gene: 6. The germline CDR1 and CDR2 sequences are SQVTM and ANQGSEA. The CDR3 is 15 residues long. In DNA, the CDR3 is TGCAGCGTTGAGGGGACAGGGCAACTCACAGATACGCAGTATTTT. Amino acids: CSVEGTGQLTDTQYF.

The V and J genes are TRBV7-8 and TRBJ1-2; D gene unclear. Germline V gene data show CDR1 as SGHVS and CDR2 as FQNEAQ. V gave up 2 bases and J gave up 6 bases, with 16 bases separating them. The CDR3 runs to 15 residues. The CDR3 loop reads CASSLSETLIDGYTF. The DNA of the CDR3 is TGTGCCAGCAGCTTATCAGAGACCCTGATCGATGGCTACACCTTC.

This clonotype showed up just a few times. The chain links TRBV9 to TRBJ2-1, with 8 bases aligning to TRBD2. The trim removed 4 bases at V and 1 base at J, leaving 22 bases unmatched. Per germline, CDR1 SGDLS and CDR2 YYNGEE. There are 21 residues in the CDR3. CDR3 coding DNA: TGTGCCAGCAGCCCTCGGAGTAGCATGGAGGGGAAGCGGGAGTCCTACAATGAGCAGTTCTTC. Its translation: CASSPRSSMEGKRESYNEQFF. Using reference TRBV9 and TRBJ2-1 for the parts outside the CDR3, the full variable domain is DSGVTQTPKHLITATGQRVTLRCSPRSGDLSVYWYQQSLDQGLQFLIQYYNGEERAKGNILERFSAQQFPDLHSELNLSSLELGDSALYFCASSPRSSMEGKRESYNEQFFGPGTRLTVL.

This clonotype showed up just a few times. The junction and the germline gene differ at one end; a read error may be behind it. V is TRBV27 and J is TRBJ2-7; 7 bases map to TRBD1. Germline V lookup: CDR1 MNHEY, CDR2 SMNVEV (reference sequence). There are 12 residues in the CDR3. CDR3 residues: CASSPIQGHVIF. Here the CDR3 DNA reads TGTGCCAGCAGTCCGATACAGGGGCACGTAATCTTC.

CDR3 sequence reads: CSASTGIQETQYF. DNA of the CDR3: TGCAGTGCTAGTACCGGAATCCAAGAGACCCAGTACTTC. The chain has TRBV20-1 and TRBJ2-5, with D hard to call. In germline, CDR1 is DFQATT, CDR2 SNEGSKA (reference sequence). There are 13 residues in the CDR3. Trimming cost V 3 bases and J 1 base, with 9 bases left between them.

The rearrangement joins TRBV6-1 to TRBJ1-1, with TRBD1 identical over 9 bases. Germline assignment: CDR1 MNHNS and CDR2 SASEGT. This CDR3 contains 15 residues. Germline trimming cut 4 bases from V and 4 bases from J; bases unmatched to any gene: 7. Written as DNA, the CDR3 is TGTGCCAGCAGTGCCAAGACAGGGGGGAGCACTGAAGCTTTCTTT. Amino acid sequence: CASSAKTGGSTEAFF.

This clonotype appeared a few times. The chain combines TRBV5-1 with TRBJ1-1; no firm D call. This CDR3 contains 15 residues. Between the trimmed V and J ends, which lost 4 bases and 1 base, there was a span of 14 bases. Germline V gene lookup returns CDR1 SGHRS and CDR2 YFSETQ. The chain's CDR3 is CASSHQVPQNTEAFF. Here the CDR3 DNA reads TGCGCCAGCAGCCACCAGGTTCCGCAGAACACTGAAGCTTTCTTT.

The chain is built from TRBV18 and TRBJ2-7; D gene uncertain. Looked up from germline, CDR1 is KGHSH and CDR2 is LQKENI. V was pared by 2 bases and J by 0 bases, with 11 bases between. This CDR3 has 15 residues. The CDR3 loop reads CASSPAGWDSYEQYF. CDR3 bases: TGTGCCAGCTCACCAGCCGGGTGGGACTCCTACGAGCAGTACTTC. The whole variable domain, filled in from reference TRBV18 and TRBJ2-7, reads NAGVMQNPRHLVRRRGQEARLRCSPMKGHSHVYWYRQLPEEGLKFMVYLQKENIIDESGMPKERFSAEFPKEGPSILRIQQVVRGDSAAYFCASSPAGWDSYEQYFGPGTRLTVT.

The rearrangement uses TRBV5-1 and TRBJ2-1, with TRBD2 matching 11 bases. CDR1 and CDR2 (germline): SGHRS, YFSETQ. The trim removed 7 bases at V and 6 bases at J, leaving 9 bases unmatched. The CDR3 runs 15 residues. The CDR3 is CASGTGTSGANEQFF. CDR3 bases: TGCGCCAGCGGCACCGGGACTAGCGGTGCCAATGAGCAGTTCTTC.

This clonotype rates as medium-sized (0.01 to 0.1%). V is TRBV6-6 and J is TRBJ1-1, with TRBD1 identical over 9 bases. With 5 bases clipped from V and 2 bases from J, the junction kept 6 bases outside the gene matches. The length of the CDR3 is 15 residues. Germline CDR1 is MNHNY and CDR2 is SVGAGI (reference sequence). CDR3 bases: TGTGCCAGCAGTAAGCCGGGACAGGGTAACACTGAAGCTTTCTTT. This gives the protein CASSKPGQGNTEAFF.